This T cell receptor beta chain was found in a study of cytomegalovirus exposure and HLA in healthy donors. Overall study findings and caveats: The study dropped some indistinguishable V segments, TRBV6-2 and TRBV6-3 among them.

PCR primers comprised 60 Vbeta and 13 Jbeta primers. Here immunoSEQ multiplex PCR was the method, and the copy in TCRdb shows in-frame clones only, minus some. Its table records around 150,000 clones. V lost 1 base to trimming and J lost 4 bases, with 13 bases between them. This CDR3 region has 15 residues. Germline V lookup: CDR1 LGHNT, CDR2 FRNRAP. Comment on this clone: Its antigen is not known.

The receptor was isolated from a woman in her sixties or seventies in good health and CMV-seronegative. The specimen was PBMCs. This chain uses TRBV12-5 with TRBJ1-2; D ambiguous. The DNA for the CDR3 is TGTGCTAGTGGTTTGGGGGCCACCCTTTTCTATGGCTACACCTTC. It yields the protein CASGLGATLFYGYTF.